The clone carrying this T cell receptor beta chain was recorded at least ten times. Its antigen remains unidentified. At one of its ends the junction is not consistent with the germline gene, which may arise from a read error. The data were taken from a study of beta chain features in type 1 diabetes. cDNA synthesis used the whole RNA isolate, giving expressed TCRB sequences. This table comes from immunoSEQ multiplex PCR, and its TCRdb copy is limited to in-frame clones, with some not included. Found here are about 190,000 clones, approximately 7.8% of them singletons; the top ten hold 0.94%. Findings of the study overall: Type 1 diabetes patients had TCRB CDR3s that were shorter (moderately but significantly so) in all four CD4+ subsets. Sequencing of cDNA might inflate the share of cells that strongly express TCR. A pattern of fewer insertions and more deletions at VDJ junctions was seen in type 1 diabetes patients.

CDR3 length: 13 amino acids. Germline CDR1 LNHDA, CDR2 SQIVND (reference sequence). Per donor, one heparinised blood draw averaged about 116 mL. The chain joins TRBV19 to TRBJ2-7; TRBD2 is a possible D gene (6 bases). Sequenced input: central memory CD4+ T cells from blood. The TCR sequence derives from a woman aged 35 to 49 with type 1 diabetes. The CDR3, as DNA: TGTGCCAGTCGTATTGCGGGGTCCTACGAGCAGTACTTC. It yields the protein CASRIAGSYEQYF.